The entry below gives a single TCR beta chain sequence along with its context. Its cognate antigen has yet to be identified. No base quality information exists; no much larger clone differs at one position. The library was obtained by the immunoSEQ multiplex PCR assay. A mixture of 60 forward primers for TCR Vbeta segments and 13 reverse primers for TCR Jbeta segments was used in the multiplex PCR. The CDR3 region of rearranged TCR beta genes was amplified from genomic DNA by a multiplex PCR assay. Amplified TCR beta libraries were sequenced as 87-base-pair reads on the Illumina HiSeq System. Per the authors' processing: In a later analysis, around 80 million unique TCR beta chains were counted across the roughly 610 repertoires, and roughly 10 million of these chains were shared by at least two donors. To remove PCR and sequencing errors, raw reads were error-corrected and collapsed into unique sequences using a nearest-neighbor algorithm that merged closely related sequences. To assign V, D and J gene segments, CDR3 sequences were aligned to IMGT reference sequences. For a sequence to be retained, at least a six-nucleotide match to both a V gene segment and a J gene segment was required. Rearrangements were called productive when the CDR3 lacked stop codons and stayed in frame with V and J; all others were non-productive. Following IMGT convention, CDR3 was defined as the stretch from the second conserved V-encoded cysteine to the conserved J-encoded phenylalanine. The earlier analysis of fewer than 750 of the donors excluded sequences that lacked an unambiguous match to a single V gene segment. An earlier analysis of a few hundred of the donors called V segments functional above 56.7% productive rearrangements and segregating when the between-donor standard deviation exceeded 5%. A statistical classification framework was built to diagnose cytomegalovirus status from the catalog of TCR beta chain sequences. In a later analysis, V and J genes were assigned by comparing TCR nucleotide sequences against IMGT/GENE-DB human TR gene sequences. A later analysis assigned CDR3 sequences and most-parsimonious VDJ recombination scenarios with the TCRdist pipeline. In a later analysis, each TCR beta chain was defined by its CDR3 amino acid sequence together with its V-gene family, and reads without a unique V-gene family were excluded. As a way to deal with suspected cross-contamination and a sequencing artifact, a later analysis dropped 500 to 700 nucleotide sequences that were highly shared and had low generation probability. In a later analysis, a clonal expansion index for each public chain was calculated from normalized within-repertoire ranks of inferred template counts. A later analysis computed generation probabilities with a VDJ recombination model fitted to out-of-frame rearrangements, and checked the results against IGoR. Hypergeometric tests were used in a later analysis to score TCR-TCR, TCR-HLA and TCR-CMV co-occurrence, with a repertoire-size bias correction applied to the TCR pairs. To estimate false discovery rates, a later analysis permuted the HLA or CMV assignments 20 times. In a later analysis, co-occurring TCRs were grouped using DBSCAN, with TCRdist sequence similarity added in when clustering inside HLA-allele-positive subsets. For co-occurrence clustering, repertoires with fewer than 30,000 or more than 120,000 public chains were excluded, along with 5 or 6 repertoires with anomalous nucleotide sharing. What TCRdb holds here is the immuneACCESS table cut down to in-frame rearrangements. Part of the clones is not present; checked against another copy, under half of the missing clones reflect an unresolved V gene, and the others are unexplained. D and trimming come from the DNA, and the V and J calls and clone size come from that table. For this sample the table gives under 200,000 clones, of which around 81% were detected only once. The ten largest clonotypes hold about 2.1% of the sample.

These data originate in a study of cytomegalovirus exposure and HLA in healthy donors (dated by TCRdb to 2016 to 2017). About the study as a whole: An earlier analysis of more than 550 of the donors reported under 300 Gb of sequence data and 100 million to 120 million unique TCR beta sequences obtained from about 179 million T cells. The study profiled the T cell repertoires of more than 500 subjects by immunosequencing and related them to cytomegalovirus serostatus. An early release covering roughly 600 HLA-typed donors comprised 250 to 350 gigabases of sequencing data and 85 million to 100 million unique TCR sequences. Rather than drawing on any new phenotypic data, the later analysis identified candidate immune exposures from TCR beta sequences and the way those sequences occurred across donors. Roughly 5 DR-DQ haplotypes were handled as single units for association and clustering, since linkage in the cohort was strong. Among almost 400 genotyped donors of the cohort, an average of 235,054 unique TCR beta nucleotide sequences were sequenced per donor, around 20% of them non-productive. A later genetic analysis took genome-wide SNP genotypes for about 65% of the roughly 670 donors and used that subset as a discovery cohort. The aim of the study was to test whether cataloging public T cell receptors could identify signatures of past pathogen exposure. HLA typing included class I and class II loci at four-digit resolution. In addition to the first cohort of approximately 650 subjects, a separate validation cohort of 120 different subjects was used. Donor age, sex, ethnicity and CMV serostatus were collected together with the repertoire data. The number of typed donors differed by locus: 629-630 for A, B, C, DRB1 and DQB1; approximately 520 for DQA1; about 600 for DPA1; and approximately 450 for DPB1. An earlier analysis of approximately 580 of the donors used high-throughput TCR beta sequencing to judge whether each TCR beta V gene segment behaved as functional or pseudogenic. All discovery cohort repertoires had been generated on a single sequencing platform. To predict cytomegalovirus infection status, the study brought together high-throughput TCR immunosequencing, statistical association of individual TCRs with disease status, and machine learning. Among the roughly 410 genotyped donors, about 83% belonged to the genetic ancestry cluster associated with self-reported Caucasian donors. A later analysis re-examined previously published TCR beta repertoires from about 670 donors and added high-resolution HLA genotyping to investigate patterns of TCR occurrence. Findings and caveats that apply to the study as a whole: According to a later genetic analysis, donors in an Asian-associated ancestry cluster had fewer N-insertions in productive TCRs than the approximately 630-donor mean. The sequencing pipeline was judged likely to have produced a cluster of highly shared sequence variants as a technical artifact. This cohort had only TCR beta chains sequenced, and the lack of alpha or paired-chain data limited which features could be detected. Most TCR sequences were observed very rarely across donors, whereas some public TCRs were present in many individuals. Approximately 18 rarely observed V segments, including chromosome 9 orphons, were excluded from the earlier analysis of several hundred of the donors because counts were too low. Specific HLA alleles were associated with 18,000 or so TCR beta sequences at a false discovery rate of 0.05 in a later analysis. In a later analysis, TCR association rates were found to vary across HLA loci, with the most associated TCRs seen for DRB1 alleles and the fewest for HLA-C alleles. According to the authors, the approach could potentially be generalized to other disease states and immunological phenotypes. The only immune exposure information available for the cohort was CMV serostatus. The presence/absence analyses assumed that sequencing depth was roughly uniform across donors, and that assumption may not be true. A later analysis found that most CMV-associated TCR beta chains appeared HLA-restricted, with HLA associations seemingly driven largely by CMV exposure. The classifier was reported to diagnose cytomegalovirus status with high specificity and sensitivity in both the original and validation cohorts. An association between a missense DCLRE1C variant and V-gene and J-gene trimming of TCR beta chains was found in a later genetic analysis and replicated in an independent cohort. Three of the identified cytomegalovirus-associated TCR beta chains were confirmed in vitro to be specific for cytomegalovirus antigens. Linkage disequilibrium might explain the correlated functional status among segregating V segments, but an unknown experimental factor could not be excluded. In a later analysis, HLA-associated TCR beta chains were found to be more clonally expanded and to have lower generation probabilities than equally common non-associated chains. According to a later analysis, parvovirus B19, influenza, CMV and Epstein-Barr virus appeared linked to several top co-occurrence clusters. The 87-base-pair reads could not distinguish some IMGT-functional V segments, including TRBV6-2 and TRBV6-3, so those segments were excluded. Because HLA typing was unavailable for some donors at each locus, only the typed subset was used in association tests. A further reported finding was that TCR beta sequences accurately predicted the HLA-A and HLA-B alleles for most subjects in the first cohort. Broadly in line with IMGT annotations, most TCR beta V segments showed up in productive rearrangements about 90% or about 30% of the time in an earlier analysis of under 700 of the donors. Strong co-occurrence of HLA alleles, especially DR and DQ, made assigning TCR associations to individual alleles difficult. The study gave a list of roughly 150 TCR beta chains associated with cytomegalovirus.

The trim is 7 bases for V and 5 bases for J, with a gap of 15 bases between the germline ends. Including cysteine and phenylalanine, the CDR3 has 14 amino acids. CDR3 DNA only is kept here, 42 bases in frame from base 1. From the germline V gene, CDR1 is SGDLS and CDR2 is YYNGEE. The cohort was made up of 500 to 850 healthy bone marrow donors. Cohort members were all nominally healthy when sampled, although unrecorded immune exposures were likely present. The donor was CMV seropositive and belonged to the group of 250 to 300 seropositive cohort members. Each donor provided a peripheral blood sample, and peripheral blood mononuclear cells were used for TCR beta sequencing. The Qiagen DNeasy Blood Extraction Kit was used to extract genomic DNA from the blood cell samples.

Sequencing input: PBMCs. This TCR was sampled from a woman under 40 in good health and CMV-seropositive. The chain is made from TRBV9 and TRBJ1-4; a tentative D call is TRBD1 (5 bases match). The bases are TGTGCCAGCTCCTGGGGGGGTGAAAATGAAAAACTGTTTTTT. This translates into CASSWGGENEKLFF.